This T cell receptor (beta chain) was sequenced in a study of T-cell reconstitution after alpha-beta-depleted transplantation in children. TCRbeta library preparation incorporated unique molecular identifiers. Each CDR3 protein gets one entry after TCRdb re-called the PCR reads with MiXCR. Of around 670,000 distinct CDR3 sequences listed, approximately 14% are singletons. Germline loops: CDR1 SQVTM, CDR2 ANQGSEA. Trimming stripped 8 bases from V and 7 bases from J, with 15 bases between. The CDR3 contains 12 residues. Study-wide points: About two months after transplant, alpha-beta T cells reportedly came from several hundred expanded graft clones. Some patients showed high day-60 TCRbeta diversity, which derived from surviving recipient T cells and thymic progenitors. One year post-transplant, T-cell counts and diversity were largely derived from T cells produced anew.

This clonotype was detected many times. Its antigen is as yet unknown. Source: PBMCs, taken before TCRalphabeta/CD19-depleted stem cell transplant. The sequence was collected from a girl aged 2 to 10 with congenital amegakaryocytic thrombocytopenia, due to receive a stem cell transplant. The V call is TRBV29-1, the J call TRBJ2-1, with D perhaps TRBD2 (5 bases). The CDR3: CSISASGNEQFF. The CDR3 DNA follows: TGCAGCATTTCCGCGAGCGGAAATGAGCAGTTCTTC.